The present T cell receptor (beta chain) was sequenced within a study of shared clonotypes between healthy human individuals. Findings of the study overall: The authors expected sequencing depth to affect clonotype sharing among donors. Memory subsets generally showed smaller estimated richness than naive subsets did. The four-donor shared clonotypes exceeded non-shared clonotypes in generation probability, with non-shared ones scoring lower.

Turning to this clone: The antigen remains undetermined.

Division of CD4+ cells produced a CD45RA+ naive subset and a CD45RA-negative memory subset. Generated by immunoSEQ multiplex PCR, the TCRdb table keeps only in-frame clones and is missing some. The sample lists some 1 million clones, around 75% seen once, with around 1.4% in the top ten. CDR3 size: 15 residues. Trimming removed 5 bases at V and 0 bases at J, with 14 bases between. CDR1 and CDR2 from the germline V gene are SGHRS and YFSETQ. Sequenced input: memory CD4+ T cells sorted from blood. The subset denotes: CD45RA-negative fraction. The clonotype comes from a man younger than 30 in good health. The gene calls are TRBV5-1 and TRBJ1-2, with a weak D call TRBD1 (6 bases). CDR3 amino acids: CASREGEFTNYGYTF. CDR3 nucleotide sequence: TGCGCCAGCAGGGAGGGGGAATTTACTAACTATGGCTACACCTTC.